This TCR beta chain came from a study of blood T cells in healthy people across ages. Note on this clonotype: Its antigen remains unknown. Compared with germline, one end of the junction differs, possibly owing to a read error.

Study results and caveats: Per million T cells, TCR beta diversity dropped roughly linearly as age increased.

Whenever a sample was processed, at least 6 million PBMCs were isolated. CDR1 is MNHNY, CDR2 SVGAGI, per germline (reference sequence). This CDR3 comprises 14 residues. With a J-beta primer mix and a sample-barcoded 5' primer, a second PCR ran about 7 to 12 cycles. CDR3-containing paired-end reads numbered at least 3 million in each sample. TCRdb ran MiXCR on the 5' RACE reads and lists one entry per CDR3 protein. The sample holds about 1.4 million distinct CDR3 sequences; 59% are singletons and the top ten take roughly 7%. The specimen sequenced was blood. The chain is built from TRBV6-6 and TRBJ2-3; tentative D call: TRBD2 (6 bases). This TCR came from a man between 18 and 35 years old in good health. The DNA of the CDR3 is TGTGTCAGCAGTTTTTTAGCGGTCACAGATACGCAGTATTTT. Translation: CVSSFLAVTDTQYF.